Listed here are 18 T cell receptor beta chains from one sample, sequenced in a study of Ad26.COV2.S vaccination and SARS-CoV-2 variants. TCRdb's table, derived via immunoSEQ multiplex PCR, lists solely in-frame clones and lacks some. The sample consists of more than 250,000 clones, approximately 87% of them appearing once. The treatment is: some 20 received Ad26.COV2.S at low or high dose, single or two shots; 5 received placebo; per-sample allocation not given. The investigators took samples on day 63 after the first vaccine or placebo injection. The sequenced sample was peripheral blood, obtained in a trial of Ad26.COV2.S vaccine versus placebo. The receptors were gathered from a person between 18 and 59 years old who received the Ad26.COV2.S COVID-19 vaccine or a placebo.

The genes are TRBV12-3 or TRBV12-4 and TRBJ1-1; D is unresolved. V was cut by 2 bases and J by 0 bases, with 4 bases left in between. This CDR3 is built from 13 residues. The CDR3 is CASSLIVNTEAFF. The DNA of the CDR3 is TGTGCCAGCAGTTTAATAGTGAACACTGAAGCTTTCTTT.

This chain links TRBV5-5 with TRBJ1-1; D may be TRBD1 (6 bases). This CDR3 spans 14 amino acids. Germline-derived CDR1 and CDR2 are SGHKS and YYEKEE (reference sequence). V was trimmed by 4 bases and J by 3 bases, leaving 13 bases between them. CDR3 region: CASSPIQGDTEAFF. As DNA, the CDR3 is TGTGCCAGCAGCCCGATACAGGGCGACACTGAAGCTTTCTTT.

V and J are TRBV5-1 and TRBJ1-1; D is uncertain. The V end was cut by 4 bases, the J end by 6 bases, with 7 bases between. The CDR3 has 11 residues. The germline V gene encodes CDR1 SGHRS and CDR2 YFSETQ. CDR3 in amino acids: CASSGEAEAFF. In nucleotides, the CDR3 is TGCGCCAGCAGCGGTGAAGCTGAAGCTTTCTTT.

The rearrangement uses TRBV5-1 and TRBJ1-4; 9 nucleotides match TRBD1. Trimming removed 1 base from V and 8 bases from J; junction bases left unmatched: 6. The length of the CDR3 is 15 residues. Germline assignment: CDR1 SGHRS and CDR2 YFSETQ. CDR3: CASSLRQGVQEKLFF. The CDR3 nucleotides are TGCGCCAGCAGCTTGAGACAGGGGGTGCAGGAAAAACTGTTTTTT.

The V call is TRBV7-9, the J call TRBJ2-1; 7 nucleotides line up with TRBD2. The CDR3 spans 16 residues. J lost 4 bases, V lost 3 bases, and 9 bases had no gene match. Germline CDR1 and CDR2: SEHNR and FQNEAQ (reference sequence). In DNA form, the CDR3 reads TGTGCCAGCAGCTTTATCGTGAATAGCGGGTACAATGAGCAGTTCTTC. It specifies CASSFIVNSGYNEQFF. The variable domain in full, with the rest retrieved from reference TRBV7-9 and TRBJ2-1, is DTGVSQNPRHKITKRGQNVTFRCDPISEHNRLYWYRQTLGQGPEFLTYFQNEAQLEKSRLLSDRFSAERPKGSFSTLEIQRTEQGDSAMYLCASSFIVNSGYNEQFFGPGTRLTVL.

This chain links TRBV5-1 with TRBJ2-1; possible D gene TRBD1, 6 bases. The CDR3 covers 15 residues. V lost 4 bases, J lost 8 bases, and 19 bases lay in between. In germline, CDR1 is SGHRS, CDR2 YFSETQ. DNA of the CDR3: TGCGCCAGCAGCCTGACAGGTGGGACCATCTATGAGCAGTTCTTC. It specifies CASSLTGGTIYEQFF.

The chain combines TRBV9 with TRBJ2-1; TRBD2 aligns across 14 bases. After removal of 3 bases from V and 7 bases from J, the junction contained 3 bases not matched to a gene. The CDR3 has 15 amino acids. CDR1 is SGDLS, CDR2 YYNGEE, per germline. CDR3 bases: TGTGCCAGCAGCGGGGGACTAGCGGGAGTTAATGAGCAGTTCTTC. Translated, it gives CASSGGLAGVNEQFF.

The chain combines TRBV25-1 with TRBJ1-4, with D possibly TRBD1 on 6 matching bases. V lost 2 bases, J lost 8 bases, and 15 bases lay in between. The CDR3 contains 15 residues. The germline V gene has CDR1 MGHDK and CDR2 SYGVNS. CDR3 region: CASSEAAGAGEKLFF. The CDR3, as DNA: TGTGCCAGCAGTGAAGCGGCGGGGGCGGGGGAAAAACTGTTTTTT.

The V gene is TRBV5-1, the J gene TRBJ2-1, with 8 bases fitting TRBD1. The CDR3 runs to 13 residues. Looked up from germline, CDR1 is SGHRS and CDR2 is YFSETQ. Unmatched junction bases numbered 6, after V lost 0 bases and J lost 13 bases. Here the CDR3 DNA reads TGCGCCAGCAGCTTGGTTGACAGGGGCGGACAGTTCTTC. This codes for CASSLVDRGGQFF.

CDR3 coding DNA: TGTGCCAGCAGCTCGGGACTAGCGGGGTTAGATGAGCAGTTCTTC. This encodes CASSSGLAGLDEQFF. The V and J genes are TRBV11-3 and TRBJ2-1; TRBD2 matches 13 bases. The CDR3 length is 15 residues. The V segment lost 4 bases and the J segment 8 bases; nucleotides outside the gene matches: 5. Germline values: CDR1 SGHNT, CDR2 YENEEA.

This rearrangement joins TRBV7-9 to TRBJ1-1; D remains ambiguous. The CDR3 length is 13 residues. Trimming took off 3 bases at V and 0 bases at J, with 5 bases between the two ends. The germline gives CDR1 SEHNR, CDR2 FQNEAQ (reference sequence). CDR3: CASSFVMNTEAFF. The CDR3 DNA follows: TGTGCCAGCAGCTTCGTAATGAACACTGAAGCTTTCTTT.

The chain is built from TRBV5-4 and TRBJ2-7, with a weak D call TRBD1 (5 bases). Germline V gene data show CDR1 as SGHNT and CDR2 as YYREEE (reference sequence). The CDR3 spans 12 residues. Trimming took off 7 bases at V and 1 base at J, with 9 bases between the two ends. The DNA for the CDR3 is TGTGCCAGCCAAGACAGTTCCTACGAGCAGTACTTC. Protein product: CASQDSSYEQYF.

This chain connects TRBV27 to TRBJ2-2; D gene uncertain. Per the germline V gene, CDR1 is MNHEY and CDR2 is SMNVEV (reference sequence). CDR3 length: 14 amino acids. V lost 3 bases to trimming and J lost 3 bases, with 8 bases between them. CDR3 DNA sequence: TGTGCCAGCAGTTTTGTGGCAGACACCGGGGAGCTGTTTTTT. Its protein is CASSFVADTGELFF.

The chain links TRBV25-1 to TRBJ2-5, with D possibly TRBD2 on 5 matching bases. The CDR3 contains 14 residues. Per the germline V gene, CDR1 is MGHDK and CDR2 is SYGVNS. V shed 4 bases and J shed 4 bases, with 13 bases lying between them. CDR3 sequence (DNA): TGTGCCAGCAGTGTAAGCGGTCGAGGAGAGACCCAGTACTTC. Translation gives CASSVSGRGETQYF.

Points on this clone: At the DNA level, this CDR3 is encoded by other sequences in the same sample as well. The chain is built from TRBV28 and TRBJ2-7, with 9 bases matching TRBD1. Germline trimming cut 4 bases from V and 3 bases from J; bases unmatched to any gene: 4. This CDR3 contains 14 residues. Germline lookup yields CDR1 MDHEN and CDR2 SYDVKM. CDR3 DNA sequence: TGTGCCAGCAGTTCCGGGACAGGGCTCTACGAGCAGTACTTC. This gives the protein CASSSGTGLYEQYF.

The chain couples TRBV4-1 to TRBJ2-7, with D hard to call. Germline assignment: CDR1 MGHRA and CDR2 YSYEKL. The CDR3 consists of 16 residues. V was clipped by 1 base and J by 4 bases, with 17 bases between them. The CDR3 coding sequence is TGCGCCAGCAGCCAAGTTGAAACTACCCTGCGGTACGAGCAGTACTTC. Protein sequence: CASSQVETTLRYEQYF.

CDR3 sequence (DNA): TGTGCCAGCAGTGGGGACAGGGTGAACACTGAAGCTTTCTTT. Its protein is CASSGDRVNTEAFF. V usage is TRBV2 and J usage is TRBJ1-1; 9 bases are shared with TRBD1. The CDR3 sequence is 14 residues long. Unmatched junction bases numbered 0, after V lost 4 bases and J lost 0 bases. Germline V lookup: CDR1 SNHLY, CDR2 FYNNEI.

The table lists this clone with a few counts. This chain uses TRBV1 with TRBJ1-6; the table's D gene call, TRBD1, was not cross checked with the DNA. TRBV1 is a known pseudogene. This CDR3 spans 16 amino acids. CDR3 nucleotide sequence: TGCACCAGCAGCCGCCCCCGGGACAGGGATAATTCACCCCTCCACTTT. Its protein product is CTSSRPRDRDNSPLHF.